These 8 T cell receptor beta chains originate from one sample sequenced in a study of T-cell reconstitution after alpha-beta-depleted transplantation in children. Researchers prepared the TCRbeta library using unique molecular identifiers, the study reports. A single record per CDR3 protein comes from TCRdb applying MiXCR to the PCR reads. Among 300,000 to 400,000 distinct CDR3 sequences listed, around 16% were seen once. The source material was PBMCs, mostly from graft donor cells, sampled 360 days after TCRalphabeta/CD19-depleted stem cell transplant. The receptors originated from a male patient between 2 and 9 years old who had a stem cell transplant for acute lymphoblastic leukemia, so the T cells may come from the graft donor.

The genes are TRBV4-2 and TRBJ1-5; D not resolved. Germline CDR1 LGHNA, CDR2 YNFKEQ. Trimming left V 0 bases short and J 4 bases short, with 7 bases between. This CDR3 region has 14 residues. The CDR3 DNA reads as TGTGCCAGCAGCCAAGATCGCATAAATCAGCCCCAGCATTTT. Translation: CASSQDRINQPQHF.

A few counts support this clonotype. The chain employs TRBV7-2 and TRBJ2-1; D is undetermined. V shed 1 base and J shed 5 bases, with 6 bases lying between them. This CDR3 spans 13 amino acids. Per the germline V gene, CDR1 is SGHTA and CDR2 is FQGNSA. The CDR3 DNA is TGTGCCAGCAGCTTAGATCGGAACAATGAGCAGTTCTTC. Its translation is CASSLDRNNEQFF.

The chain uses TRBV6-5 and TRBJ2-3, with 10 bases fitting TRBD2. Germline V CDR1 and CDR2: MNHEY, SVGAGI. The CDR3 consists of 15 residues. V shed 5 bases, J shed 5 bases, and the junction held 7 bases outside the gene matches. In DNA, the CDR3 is TGTGCCAGCAGTCCACCAGCGGGAGGGGGAGATACGCAGTATTTT. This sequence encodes CASSPPAGGGDTQYF.

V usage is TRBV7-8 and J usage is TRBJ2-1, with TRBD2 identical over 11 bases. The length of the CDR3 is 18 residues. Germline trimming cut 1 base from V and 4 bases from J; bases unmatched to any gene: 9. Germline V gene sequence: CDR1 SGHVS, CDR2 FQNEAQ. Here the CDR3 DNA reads TGTGCCAGCAGCTTAGAGGCCGGGGGACTAGCGGTTTACAATGAGCAGTTCTTC. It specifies CASSLEAGGLAVYNEQFF.

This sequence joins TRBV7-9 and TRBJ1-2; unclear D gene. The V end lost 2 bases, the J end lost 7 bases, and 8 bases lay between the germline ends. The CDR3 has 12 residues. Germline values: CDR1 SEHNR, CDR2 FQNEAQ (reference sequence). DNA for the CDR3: TGTGCCAGCAGCTTAATCTGGGGTGGCTACACCTTC. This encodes CASSLIWGGYTF.

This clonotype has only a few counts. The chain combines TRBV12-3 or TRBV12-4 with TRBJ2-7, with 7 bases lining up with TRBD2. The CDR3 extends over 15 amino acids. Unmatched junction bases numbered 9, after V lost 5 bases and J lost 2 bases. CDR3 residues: CASSLSGGGPYEQYF. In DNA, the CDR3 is TGTGCCAGCAGTCTTAGTGGGGGAGGGCCCTACGAGCAGTACTTC.

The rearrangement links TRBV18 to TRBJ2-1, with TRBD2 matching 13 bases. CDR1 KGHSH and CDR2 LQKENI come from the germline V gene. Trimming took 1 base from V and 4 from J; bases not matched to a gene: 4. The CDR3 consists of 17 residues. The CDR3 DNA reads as TGTGCCAGCTCACCACGGACTAGCGGGAGCCTATACAATGAGCAGTTCTTC. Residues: CASSPRTSGSLYNEQFF. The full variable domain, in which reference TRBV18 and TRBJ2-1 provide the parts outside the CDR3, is NAGVMQNPRHLVRRRGQEARLRCSPMKGHSHVYWYRQLPEEGLKFMVYLQKENIIDESGMPKERFSAEFPKEGPSILRIQQVVRGDSAAYFCASSPRTSGSLYNEQFFGPGTRLTVL.

CDR3 protein: CSASQGLFNEQFF. In DNA, the CDR3 is TGCAGTGCTAGCCAGGGACTTTTCAATGAGCAGTTCTTC. The chain uses TRBV20-1 and TRBJ2-1; D may be TRBD2 (6 bases). Germline CDR1 DFQATT, CDR2 SNEGSKA (reference sequence). V shed 3 bases and J shed 6 bases, with 12 bases lying between them. This CDR3 spans 13 amino acids.